This T cell receptor (beta chain) was observed in a study of PD-L1 blockade in urothelial cancer. CDR3 length equals 16 residues. Germline V gene lookup returns CDR1 SGHDT and CDR2 YYEEEE. V gave up 1 base and J gave up 7 bases, with 15 bases separating them. Profiling relied on immunoSEQ multiplex PCR, and the TCRdb table lists in-frame clones only, not all of them. In the table there are some 66,000 clones, 75% to 90% of which are singletons. The time point was: pretreatment peripheral blood. The gene calls are TRBV5-6 and TRBJ1-6, with a tentative D call TRBD1 (5 bases). Here the sequenced sample was PBMCs, taken around atezolizumab (anti-PD-L1) treatment. This sequence originates from a man aged 55 to 70 with urothelial cancer. The CDR3 coding sequence is TGTGCCAGCAGCTTGATCGGGTCCAGGGAAAATTCACCCCTCCACTTT. Amino acids: CASSLIGSRENSPLHF.